This T cell receptor beta chain emerged from a study of T-cell memory formation after mild COVID-19. Study-wide background: The two donors had largely donor-specific TCR clusters. Study-level results: Clones contracting day 15 to 85 were balanced CD4/CD8; later expanders leaned CD4+. Contracting CD4+ clones lay largely in CM and EM, with CD8+ ones residing in EMRA.

From germline, CDR1 is SGHRS and CDR2 YFSETQ. Trimming took 4 bases from V and 5 from J, leaving 12 bases between them. The CDR3 extends over 14 amino acids. The TCR alpha and TCR beta cDNA libraries, bearing sample barcodes and UMIs, were generated by 5'RACE using constant-segment primers. TCRdb re-analysed the 5' RACE reads in MiXCR, keeping a single row per CDR3 protein. The sample carries about 130,000 distinct CDR3 sequences, approximately 6.3% recorded once. This clonotype was seen more than once but under ten times. Its antigen is still unknown. Sequencing was performed on PBMCs or a T cell subset sorted from them (not recorded which). The chain couples TRBV5-1 to TRBJ1-4; no clear D gene. This receptor was identified in an adult woman who had mild COVID-19 (a few samples of this study predate the infection). Cell type and time point are not known. For the CDR3, the DNA is TGCGCCAGCAGCCCACTGGACGGGAATGAAAAACTGTTTTTT. It is translated as CASSPLDGNEKLFF.